This passage covers 31 T cell receptor beta chains from one sample sequenced in a study of cytomegalovirus exposure and HLA in healthy donors. Clones were sequenced by immunoSEQ multiplex PCR, and TCRdb holds only the in-frame ones, with some missing. The sample lists 60,000 or so clones; more than 90% were seen once. Source material: PBMCs. All receptors come from a man younger than 30 in good health and CMV-seronegative.

The chain is built from TRBV7-2 and TRBJ2-5; 14 bases fit TRBD2. Per the germline V gene, CDR1 is SGHTA and CDR2 is FQGNSA. There are 15 residues in the CDR3. V shed 4 bases and J 4 bases; nucleotides not matched to a gene: 2. CDR3 sequence reads: CASSSGTSGRETQYF. The CDR3 DNA follows: TGTGCCAGCAGCTCCGGGACTAGCGGGAGAGAGACCCAGTACTTC. The full variable domain, in which reference TRBV7-2 and TRBJ2-5 provide the parts outside the CDR3, is GAGVSQSPSNKVTEKGKDVELRCDPISGHTALYWYRQSLGQGLEFLIYFQGNSAPDKSGLPSDRFSAERTGGSVSTLTIQRTQQEDSAVYLCASSSGTSGRETQYFGPGTRLLVL.

The chain is built from TRBV5-4 and TRBJ2-1; D unclear. V was cut by 2 bases and J by 5 bases, with 11 bases left in between. This CDR3 spans 14 amino acids. Germline V lookup: CDR1 SGHNT, CDR2 YYREEE (reference sequence). The DNA for the CDR3 is TGTGCCAGCAGCTTACGGCTAGACCACAATGAGCAGTTCTTC. Encoded protein: CASSLRLDHNEQFF.

The chain is built from TRBV5-1 and TRBJ2-3; perhaps TRBD2 as D (6 bases). The CDR3 has 16 amino acids. Germline assignment: CDR1 SGHRS and CDR2 YFSETQ. V lost 0 bases to trimming and J lost 6 bases, with 17 bases between them. CDR3 DNA sequence: TGCGCCAGCAGCTTGGCCCTCGGCGGGATCGGGGATACGCAGTATTTT. Its protein product is CASSLALGGIGDTQYF.

CDR3 sequence reads: CASSLGRETEAFF. In nucleotides, the CDR3 is TGTGCCAGCAGCTTAGGGCGGGAAACTGAAGCTTTCTTT. V usage is TRBV7-2 and J usage is TRBJ1-1; no clear D. Germline CDR1 is SGHTA and CDR2 is FQGNSA. This CDR3 has 13 residues. Trimming removed 1 base from V and 5 bases from J, with 8 bases in between.

This sequence joins TRBV6-5 and TRBJ1-1; D unclear. CDR3 length: 11 residues. Germline CDR1 MNHEY, CDR2 SVGAGI. Trimming stripped 5 bases from V and 5 bases from J, with 6 bases between. The CDR3 sequence is CASSHGTEAFF. CDR3 DNA: TGTGCCAGCAGTCACGGTACTGAAGCTTTCTTT.

The rearrangement links TRBV5-8 to TRBJ2-2, with 12 bases lining up with TRBD2. V trimming: 2 bases; J trimming: 3 bases; junction bases outside the gene matches: 5. From germline, CDR1 is SGHTS and CDR2 YDEGEE. This CDR3 comprises 17 residues. CDR3 DNA: TGTGCCAGCAGCTTCTTTCTAGCGGGAGGGTACACCGGGGAGCTGTTTTTT. This translates into CASSFFLAGGYTGELFF.

The V and J genes are TRBV30 and TRBJ2-1; 10 nucleotides agree with TRBD2. CDR1 is GTSNPN, CDR2 SVGIG, per germline (reference sequence). This CDR3 comprises 19 residues. The ends lost 0 bases at V and 8 bases at J; junction bases unmatched: 19. The DNA for the CDR3 is TGTGCCTGGAGTGTACGATGGGGGCTAGCGGGGGCCCTTACGGATGAGCAGTTCTTC. Translation: CAWSVRWGLAGALTDEQFF.

This rearrangement joins TRBV27 to TRBJ2-7, with TRBD2 matching 11 bases. This CDR3 has 16 amino acids. The V gene end was trimmed by 4 bases and the J gene end by 2 bases; junction bases not matched to a gene: 7. Germline V CDR1 and CDR2: MNHEY, SMNVEV (reference sequence). This chain's CDR3 is CASSSHLAGGTYEQYF. CDR3 bases: TGTGCCAGCAGTTCTCATCTAGCGGGAGGCACCTACGAGCAGTACTTC.

The chain recombines TRBV4-2 with TRBJ2-7; perhaps TRBD2 as D (6 bases). Per germline, CDR1 LGHNA and CDR2 YNFKEQ. Trimming pared 0 bases from V and 4 bases from J, leaving 13 bases between. This CDR3 region has 15 residues. In DNA form, the CDR3 reads TGTGCCAGCAGCCAAGATTTAGGAGGAGGGTACGAGCAGTACTTC. Its protein is CASSQDLGGGYEQYF.

J is TRBJ2-7 and V is TRBV11-3; possibly TRBD1 for D (5 bases). V was trimmed by 5 bases and J by 2 bases, leaving 28 bases between them. This CDR3 is 19 amino acids long. CDR1 and CDR2 (germline): SGHNT, YENEEA. This CDR3 is CASSPPASGAPTLTYEQYF. The CDR3 coding sequence is TGTGCCAGCAGCCCCCCTGCGTCTGGGGCCCCGACCTTAACCTACGAGCAGTACTTC.

This chain connects TRBV6-6 to TRBJ2-1, with TRBD1 identical over 7 bases. The CDR3 runs to 16 residues. Germline-derived CDR1 and CDR2 are MNHNY and SVGAGI (reference sequence). J was trimmed by 4 bases and V by 7 bases; bases with no gene match: 13. CDR3 bases: TGTGCCAGCACTCAAACCTGGGGGACAGCTTACAATGAGCAGTTCTTC. Translation: CASTQTWGTAYNEQFF.

This sequence joins TRBV7-2 and TRBJ2-7, with 8 bases aligning to TRBD2. The CDR3 is 15 amino acids. V lost 2 bases, J lost 2 bases, and 5 bases stayed unmatched. CDR1 and CDR2 from the germline V gene are SGHTA and FQGNSA. CDR3 loop: CASSLTAGETYEQYF. DNA of the CDR3: TGTGCCAGCAGCTTAACAGCGGGGGAAACCTACGAGCAGTACTTC. Based on the CDR3 plus reference TRBV7-2 and TRBJ2-7, the full variable domain is GAGVSQSPSNKVTEKGKDVELRCDPISGHTALYWYRQSLGQGLEFLIYFQGNSAPDKSGLPSDRFSAERTGGSVSTLTIQRTQQEDSAVYLCASSLTAGETYEQYFGPGTRLTVT.

The J gene is TRBJ2-7, the V gene TRBV19, with TRBD2 as a possible D gene (6 bases). The CDR3 loop spans 14 amino acids. V was shortened by 3 bases and J by 2 bases, with 11 bases between the two germline ends. Germline V lookup: CDR1 LNHDA, CDR2 SQIVND (reference sequence). CDR3 bases: TGTGCCAGTAGTATGCGGGGAATGACCTACGAGCAGTACTTC. It codes for CASSMRGMTYEQYF.

The rearrangement uses TRBV9 and TRBJ2-3; D gene unclear. Germline lookup yields CDR1 SGDLS and CDR2 YYNGEE. Trimming cost V 0 bases and J 0 bases, with 5 bases left between them. The CDR3 extends over 14 amino acids. The CDR3 DNA is TGTGCCAGCAGCGTAGTTCCGAGCACAGATACGCAGTATTTT. Encoded protein: CASSVVPSTDTQYF.

The chain combines TRBV27 with TRBJ2-3, with TRBD2 matching over 7 bases. The V and J ends lost 3 bases and 3 bases, in that order; junction bases with no gene match: 9. Looked up from germline, CDR1 is MNHEY and CDR2 is SMNVEV (reference sequence). The CDR3 sequence is 16 residues long. The CDR3 DNA reads TGTGCCAGCAGTTTCCTGAGTCCTAGCGGTACAGATACGCAGTATTTT. Protein sequence: CASSFLSPSGTDTQYF.

The chain links TRBV12-5 to TRBJ2-7; D unresolved. Germline V gene sequence: CDR1 LGHNT, CDR2 FRNRAP. The CDR3 extends over 13 amino acids. The ends were cut back, 1 base at V and 2 bases at J, with 6 bases in the middle. The DNA for the CDR3 is TGTGCTAGTGGTTTGGATATTGCCTACGAGCAGTACTTC. Protein: CASGLDIAYEQYF. The full variable domain, its missing parts supplied by reference TRBV12-5 and TRBJ2-7, is DARVTQTPRHKVTEMGQEVTMRCQPILGHNTVFWYRQTMMQGLELLAYFRNRAPLDDSGMPKDRFSAEMPDATLATLKIQPSEPRDSAVYFCASGLDIAYEQYFGPGTRLTVT.

The chain uses TRBV10-2 and TRBJ2-5; D not certain. Trimming removed 0 bases from V and 2 bases from J, with 13 bases in between. Looked up from germline, CDR1 is WSHSY and CDR2 is SAAADI. The CDR3 length is 16 residues. The CDR3 is CASSESRYSLQETQYF. The DNA for the CDR3 is TGCGCCAGCAGTGAGTCGCGGTATTCTCTACAAGAGACCCAGTACTTC.

The gene calls are TRBV29-1 and TRBJ2-1; 8 bases map to TRBD1. This CDR3 is 13 amino acids long. CDR1 SQVTM and CDR2 ANQGSEA come from the germline V gene. Germline trimming cut 5 bases from V and 4 bases from J; bases unmatched to any gene: 4. The CDR3 DNA reads TGCAGCGTTAGAGGACAGGGTTACAATGAGCAGTTCTTC. This encodes CSVRGQGYNEQFF.

This clone appeared a few times. Here the CDR3 reads CASRPRTPSWHTQYF. The DNA of the CDR3 is TGTGCCAGCAGGCCTCGGACACCGTCTTGGCATACGCAGTATTTT. This rearrangement joins TRBV6-5 to TRBJ2-3; tentative D call: TRBD1 (5 bases). Trimming left V 6 bases short and J 7 bases short, with 20 bases between. CDR3 length equals 15 residues. The germline CDR1 and CDR2 sequences are MNHEY and SVGAGI.

V and J are TRBV29-1 and TRBJ2-1; D is possibly TRBD2 (6 bases). The V end was cut by 1 base, the J end by 8 bases, with 15 bases between. This CDR3 is built from 14 residues. In germline, CDR1 is SQVTM, CDR2 ANQGSEA. Here the CDR3 DNA reads TGCAGCGTTGAAGTAGCGGAAGGATTCGATGAGCAGTTCTTC. Translation: CSVEVAEGFDEQFF.

V is TRBV4-1 and J is TRBJ2-2, with a weak D call TRBD2 (5 bases). The CDR3 is 14 residues long. V lost 0 bases and J 5 bases, leaving 7 bases between the germline ends. Germline loops: CDR1 MGHRA, CDR2 YSYEKL. This CDR3 is CASSQESGTGELFF. The DNA for the CDR3 is TGCGCCAGCAGCCAAGAATCGGGAACCGGGGAGCTGTTTTTT.

The chain couples TRBV10-3 to TRBJ2-7, with D possibly matching TRBD1 (5 bases). Germline V CDR1 and CDR2: ENHRY, SYGVKD. The V end was cut by 4 bases, the J end by 6 bases, with 16 bases between. The CDR3 extends over 14 amino acids. CDR3 sequence: CAISGTPGNGEQYF. The CDR3 DNA follows: TGTGCCATCAGTGGGACACCAGGTAATGGCGAGCAGTACTTC.

This chain joins TRBV19 and TRBJ2-3; 7 nucleotides line up with TRBD2. Germline V gives CDR1 LNHDA, CDR2 SQIVND (reference sequence). The junction had 7 bases not matched to a gene; V was cut back by 1 base and J by 3 bases. The length of the CDR3 is 16 residues. The CDR3 sequence: CASSIGGLAATDTQYF. The CDR3 DNA reads as TGTGCCAGTAGTATAGGAGGTCTAGCGGCGACAGATACGCAGTATTTT.

This sequence joins TRBV5-4 and TRBJ2-3; 8 bases align to TRBD2. The CDR3 sequence is 16 residues long. Trimming took 2 bases from V and 2 from J; bases not matched to a gene: 7. Germline values: CDR1 SGHNT, CDR2 YYREEE (reference sequence). CDR3 amino acids: CASSLPGTRVTDTQYF. For the CDR3, the DNA is TGTGCCAGCAGCTTACCCGGGACTAGAGTCACAGATACGCAGTATTTT.

The chain has TRBV7-2 and TRBJ2-3; possible D gene TRBD2, 5 bases. Trimming pared 1 base from V and 5 bases from J, leaving 16 bases between. The germline gives CDR1 SGHTA, CDR2 FQGNSA. The CDR3 sequence is 16 residues long. The CDR3 DNA reads as TGTGCCAGCAGCTTAGGGCGGGCGCGCCACAGAGATACGCAGTATTTT. It translates to CASSLGRARHRDTQYF.

The gene calls are TRBV11-2 and TRBJ1-2, with TRBD1 matching over 10 bases. This CDR3 is built from 15 residues. Germline V gene sequence: CDR1 SGHAT, CDR2 FQNNGV. J gave up 8 bases and V 5 bases, and 11 bases lay outside the gene matches. The CDR3: CASSVGTGDPHGYTF. The CDR3 DNA reads as TGTGCCAGCAGCGTTGGGACAGGGGATCCCCACGGCTACACCTTC.

The chain has TRBV11-2 and TRBJ2-7; the D gene is possibly TRBD2 (5 bases). The ends were cut back, 5 bases at V and 7 bases at J, with 21 bases in the middle. Germline CDR1 and CDR2: SGHAT and FQNNGV. CDR3 length equals 15 residues. The CDR3, as DNA: TGTGCCAGCAGCCCCAGACTACCCCCCTCGGGAGAGCAGTACTTC. Translation gives CASSPRLPPSGEQYF.

The rearrangement joins TRBV4-2 to TRBJ2-3, with D hard to call. Trimming removed 2 bases from V and 0 bases from J, with 9 bases in between. Germline V gene lookup returns CDR1 LGHNA and CDR2 YNFKEQ. The CDR3 has 15 residues. CDR3 in DNA: TGTGCCAGCAGCCAATTAGTCGGGAGCACAGATACGCAGTATTTT. Encoded protein: CASSQLVGSTDTQYF.

This clone was observed a single time. The chain recombines TRBV5-6 with TRBJ1-4; the match to TRBD1 covers 7 bases. CDR1 and CDR2 from the germline V gene are SGHDT and YYEEEE. The J segment lost 3 bases and the V segment lost 0 bases, leaving 11 bases of the junction unmatched. The CDR3 totals 18 residues. The CDR3: CASSLGRQGVSANEKLFF. The CDR3, as DNA: TGTGCCAGCAGCTTGGGGAGACAGGGAGTTTCTGCTAATGAAAAACTGTTTTTT.

The rearrangement links TRBV25-1 to TRBJ2-3; possible D gene TRBD1, 5 bases. Germline values: CDR1 MGHDK, CDR2 SYGVNS. This CDR3 has 10 residues. Trimming cost V 8 bases and J 5 bases, with 5 bases left between them. This CDR3 is CASQGDTQYF. CDR3 nucleotides: TGTGCCAGCCAGGGAGATACGCAGTATTTT.

The gene calls are TRBV11-2 and TRBJ2-3; 14 nucleotides agree with TRBD2. With V trimmed by 5 bases and J by 4 bases, 14 bases remained unmatched. The V gene's germline CDR1 is SGHAT and CDR2 FQNNGV. The CDR3 is 19 amino acids. CDR3 sequence reads: CASSRWTGTSGSRSDTQYF. In nucleotides, the CDR3 is TGTGCCAGCAGCCGCTGGACCGGGACTAGCGGGAGTAGGTCAGATACGCAGTATTTT.